This TCR beta chain was captured in a study of CD8 T cells in Susac syndrome. Negative isolation was used for CD8+ and CD4+ T cells, and FACS enrichment was applied to TEMRA cells. When the RNA was reverse transcribed, random hexamers were used with an input of roughly 0.5 to 1 ug. The immunoSEQ assay covered 54 Vbeta and 13 Jbeta segments for CDR3. Using its own MiXCR run on the immunoSEQ multiplex PCR reads, TCRdb lists one record per CDR3 protein. The sample has 75,000 to 95,000 distinct CDR3 sequences; over 75% are singletons. The receptor's source is a human donor with multiple sclerosis. The specimen sequenced was CD8+ T cells from PBMCs.

The CDR3 protein is CAISEIGSGYYGYTF. CDR3 DNA sequence: TGTGCCATCAGTGAGATCGGATCAGGGTACTATGGCTACACCTTC. The chain uses TRBV10-3 and TRBJ1-2, with a weak D call TRBD1 (5 bases). Germline-derived CDR1 and CDR2 are ENHRY and SYGVKD. The CDR3 contains 15 residues. V was clipped by 2 bases and J by 3 bases, with 13 bases between them.